The rows below give T cell receptor beta chains drawn from one sample of a study of STAT5B mutations in CD4+ large granular lymphocyte leukemia. Repertoires were generated with immunoSEQ multiplex PCR, while TCRdb's copy carries only in-frame clones and drops some. The sample lists 32,000 or so clones; 70% to 90% were seen once. Sequenced input: CD4+ T cells from blood buffy coats. These receptors all come from a human donor in good health. The CDR3 runs from the conserved cysteine through the conserved F or W. Each record gives: clone size, V gene, J gene, D gene, CDR3 protein, CDR3 DNA. The D gene is left open where the match is weak. Clone size, where shown, is once, few, many, or a class for clones that have expanded.

>NA|TRBV6-1|TRBJ2-7|NA
CASSDSGRTYEQYF
TGTGCCAGCAGTGATTCGGGACGGACCTACGAGCAGTACTTC
>NA|TRBV5-1|TRBJ2-5|TRBD2
CASTMPAGVGETQYF
TGCGCCAGCACCATGCCGGCGGGAGTGGGAGAGACCCAGTACTTC
>NA|TRBV11-2|TRBJ2-3|NA
CASSSRQVGTGTSTDTQYF
TGTGCCAGCAGCTCACGCCAAGTTGGGACTGGCACTAGCACAGATACGCAGTATTTT
>NA|TRBV28|TRBJ2-3|TRBD2
CASSIPWTSAFTDTQYF
TGTGCCAGCAGTATCCCCTGGACTAGCGCTTTCACAGATACGCAGTATTTT
>NA|TRBV13|TRBJ2-3|NA
CASSLPLLDQDTQYF
TGTGCCAGCAGCTTGCCACTACTAGATCAGGATACGCAGTATTTT
>once|TRBV18|TRBJ2-1|TRBD1
CASSPTTGGSYNEQFF
TGTGCCAGCTCACCTACGACAGGGGGCTCCTACAATGAGCAGTTCTTC
>NA|TRBV2|TRBJ1-5|NA
CASKGIAGGNQPQHF
TGTGCCAGCAAGGGGATTGCGGGAGGCAATCAGCCCCAGCATTTT
>NA|TRBV28|TRBJ1-4|TRBD1
CASSSWTGGDEKLFF
TGTGCCAGCAGTTCCTGGACAGGGGGGGATGAAAAACTGTTTTTT
>NA|TRBV30|TRBJ2-1|NA
CAWSGYNEQFF
TGTGCCTGGAGTGGTTACAATGAGCAGTTCTTC
>NA|TRBV4-3|TRBJ2-7|NA
CASSQLQGSTYEQYF
TGCGCCAGCAGCCAACTTCAGGGGTCCACCTACGAGCAGTACTTC
>NA|TRBV6-5|TRBJ1-5|TRBD1
CASSYGGGSNQPQHF
TGTGCCAGCAGTTACGGAGGGGGCAGCAATCAGCCCCAGCATTTT
>NA|TRBV28|TRBJ2-5|TRBD2
CASSRSGTSYQETQYF
TGTGCCAGCAGCCGTTCCGGGACTAGCTACCAAGAGACCCAGTACTTC
>few|TRBV5-1|TRBJ1-2|TRBD1
CASSPDRGKRGYTF
TGCGCCAGCAGCCCGGACAGGGGCAAACGAGGCTACACCTTC
>NA|TRBV5-4|TRBJ2-1|NA
CASSLSQSSYNEQFF
TGTGCCAGCAGCTTGTCCCAGAGCTCCTACAATGAGCAGTTCTTC
>NA|TRBV6-5|TRBJ1-2|TRBD1
CASSSQTGWYGYTF
TGTGCCAGCAGTTCCCAGACAGGGTGGTATGGCTACACCTTC
>NA|TRBV5-4|TRBJ2-1|TRBD2
CASSPPLAGVRNEQFF
TGTGCCAGCAGCCCACCCCTAGCGGGAGTACGCAATGAGCAGTTCTTC
>NA|TRBV19|TRBJ2-7|NA
CASSMAGTNYYEQYF
TGTGCCAGTAGTATGGCCGGGACAAATTACTACGAGCAGTACTTC
>NA|TRBV30|TRBJ2-7|NA
CAWSWGLARGEQYF
TGTGCCTGGAGTTGGGGTCTAGCGCGAGGCGAGCAGTACTTC
>NA|TRBV6-5|TRBJ1-4|NA
CASSYSTVEKLFF
TGTGCCAGCAGTTACTCGACCGTTGAAAAACTGTTTTTT